Included here is one TCR beta chain sequence, with context. Its specific antigen is unknown. The record has no base qualities; no much larger clone is one base away. Using the deep immunoSEQ assay, TCR CDR3 regions were amplified from genomic DNA by multiplex PCR. Genomic DNA extracted from each cell subset was distributed evenly over all wells of several immunoSEQ 96-well plates, and each plate served as one replicate. For sorted subsets, each replicate PCR was loaded with approximately 200 ng genomic DNA, equivalent to 25,000 to 35,000 T cell genomes. The purified libraries were quantified using a Qubit 3.0 fluorometer, sized with a Bioanalyzer 2100, and then quantified again using the KAPA Library Quantification kit. Every immunoSEQ 96-well plate was sequenced on a dedicated single-read 150-cycle Illumina NextSeq 550 flow cell. In the paper's pipeline: The immunoSEQ output contained only junctional sequences without quality scores, so filtering could not match that applied to full-length reads. To assign V/J genes and CDR3, sequences were annotated against IMGT germline references using PyIR, a Python wrapper for IgBLAST v1.9. Reads with weak V/J assignments (E-value above 1e-6), missing CDR3, stop codons, out-of-frame junctions, or ambiguous translated residues were removed. V3J clonotypes were defined as sequences sharing an identical inferred V gene, J gene, and CDR3 amino acid sequence. To compute the percentage overlap between repertoires, the number of shared unique clonotypes was divided by the size of the smaller repertoire. Three approaches were used to assess repertoire richness: RTK rarefaction, the Chao1 estimator, and Recon v2.1 estimates of unobserved clonotypes. Generation probabilities for all TCRbeta clonotypes obtained by the gDNA method from a handful of donors were computed using OLGA. TCRdb provides this immuneACCESS table in a form limited to in-frame rearrangements. Some clones are lacking; in checked studies, under half of them reflect an unresolved V gene, and why the rest are absent is not known. V and J calls and clone size are copied from that table; D and trimming were computed from the DNA. This sample holds approximately 1.4 million clones; 95% to 99% were observed only once. The top ten hold less than 0.55% of the sample.

Sequences SNHLY (CDR1) and FYNNEI (CDR2) are obtained from the germline V gene. After removal of 6 bases from V and 6 bases from J, the junction retains 10 bases not matched to a gene. The CDR3 spans 15 residues, from the cysteine through the phenylalanine. Kept here is only the CDR3 DNA, which spans 45 bases and is read in frame from base 1. The data stem from a study of shared clonotypes between healthy human individuals (dated by TCRdb to the early 2020s). General notes on the study: A few men and a couple of women, aged 18 to 49 years, made up the cohort. Each donor's leukapheresis produced roughly between roughly 0.85 and 10 billion PBMCs. For each donor, three plates each were used for CD4 naive and CD4 memory, two plates were used for CD8 naive, and one plate was used for CD8 memory. To estimate repertoire size and how much clonotype sharing occurs between individuals, the study deeply sequenced the blood TCR repertoires of roughly 5 healthy adults. To increase sequencing depth and limit assay-specific biases, TCR repertoire library preparation and sequencing were carried out by different laboratories using diverse techniques.

The donors were healthy, HIV-negative adults with no recently reported acute infections or vaccinations. Only Caucasian adults living in Nashville, Tennessee, USA were represented among the donors. Magnetic negative selection was used to enrich CD4+ T cells, after which naive cells were positively selected on CD45RA and the negative fraction became the memory subset. After blood collection by leukapheresis, PBMCs were isolated using Ficoll-Histopaque density gradient centrifugation and then cryopreserved in the vapor phase of liquid nitrogen. Purity and quantity of every magnetically sorted T cell population were checked by analytical flow cytometry. Genomic DNA was isolated from each sorted fraction and quantified by UV absorbance on a Nanodrop 2000c. Points the paper makes about the study in general: When several donors were compared, the shared fraction of clonotypes was 5% to 6.5% for naive CD4, over 3% for naive CD8, 2% to 2.5% for memory CD4, and around 0.37% for memory CD8. Because the study included a small number of donors, the genetic and exposure-history diversity represented was limited. Higher generation probabilities were observed for clonotypes shared by all four sorted-subset donors than for non-shared clonotypes. Pairwise subsampling led to the expectation that sequencing depth would affect the degree of clonotype sharing among donors. Sampling was restricted to blood, and TCR repertoires in tissue are likely to differ from TCR repertoires in blood. Incomplete sequencing was indicated by rarefaction of sorted-subset datasets, despite the large sequencing depth. Naive subsets generally had larger estimated clonotype richness than memory subsets did.

The chain was built from TRBV2 and TRBJ2-2, with TRBD1 identical over 7 junction bases. This clonotype originated in a man younger than 40 in good health. Sequenced sample: naive CD4+ T cells sorted from blood. The cell subset or site label corresponds to: CD45RA+ positively selected. This receptor has the CDR3 CASRSRDRIAGELFF. At the DNA level, the sequence is TGTGCCAGCAGGTCCCGGGACAGAATCGCCGGGGAGCTGTTTTTT.